This T cell receptor (beta chain) derives from a study of CD8 T cells in ankylosing spondylitis (dated by TCRdb to about 2017). For the wider study: T cell receptor beta repertoires were profiled in healthy donors and ankylosing spondylitis patients so that disease-linked TCR variants could be found. The full study cohort was made up of over 20 ankylosing spondylitis patients and 108 healthy donors. Peripheral blood was sampled, and synovial fluid was also collected from ankylosing spondylitis patients.

The CDR3 runs 12 amino acids, cysteine and phenylalanine included. The kept DNA is CDR3 alone, 36 bases in frame from the first base. In the germline V gene, CDR1 corresponds to SQVTM and CDR2 to ANQGSEA. A distance of 7 bases separates the germline ends of V and J, which lose 6 bases and 2 bases respectively. Sequencing relied on an Illumina MiSeq. Quantitative 5'-RACE with molecular barcodes was used to prepare TCR beta libraries. From the authors' description of their analysis: Disease-linked TCR variants were identified with a new computational method built on a probabilistic model of VDJ rearrangement. Starting from the raw public reads, TCRdb applied fastp trimming at Q25, assembled clones with MiXCR and retained in-frame beta chains. Rows merge per CDR3 protein into single entries with the most common DNA and genes. TCRdb's processing, not the authors', yielded these V and J calls. This sample lists around 25,000 distinct CDR3 sequences; about a sixth were detected once. Jointly, the top ten make up around 30% of the sample.

Points the paper makes about the study in general: Some of the motif variants had been reported before in the synovial fluid and blood of reactive arthritis patients, a finding that suggests common disease-initiation mechanisms. The disease-linked clones had a CD8+ phenotype and were found at relatively low frequencies in peripheral blood. According to the report, matched synovial fluid samples from ankylosing spondylitis patients were significantly enriched for the disease-linked clones. Blood from ankylosing spondylitis patients appeared to be characterized by a TCR beta motif made up of seven or eight highly homologous amino acid variants.

This clonotype has a handful of counts. Its antigen is currently not known. No qualities accompany the bases; no much larger clone lies one base away. The sample consisted of blood. The V and J segments used are TRBV29-1 and TRBJ2-2; the D segment could be TRBD1, given 5 matching bases. The TCR sequence derives from a male donor with ankylosing spondylitis or in good health (not recorded which). The CDR3 protein is CSVQGNTGELFF. The nucleotides are TGCAGCGTCCAGGGTAACACCGGGGAGCTGTTTTTT.